This paragraph reports one T cell receptor beta chain. The target antigen is unknown. This sample also contains other DNA sequences that code for the same CDR3. Treatment described: around 19 received Ad26.COV2.S at low or high dose, single or two shots; five or six received placebo; per-sample allocation not given. Sampling was performed 63 days after the first vaccine or placebo injection. This specimen belongs to a study of Ad26.COV2.S vaccination and SARS-CoV-2 variants. Study as a whole: Each vaccinee took Ad26.COV2.S intramuscularly, once or twice 56 days apart. Study observations and caveats: Measures of TCR breadth and depth may have fallen short of total T cell responses.

Using immunoSEQ multiplex PCR, the repertoire was profiled, and TCRdb retains in-frame clones only, with some absent. Of around 300,000 clones listed, about 88% are singletons. Trimming at V came to 6 bases and at J to 0 bases, leaving 4 bases not matched to a gene. The CDR3 runs 15 residues. Germline-derived CDR1 and CDR2 are SNHLY and FYNNEI. The genes are TRBV2 and TRBJ2-1; 8 bases are shared with TRBD2. The sequence was obtained from a person aged 18-60 years who received the Ad26.COV2.S COVID-19 vaccine or a placebo. The input for sequencing was peripheral blood, taken in a trial of Ad26.COV2.S vaccine versus placebo. CDR3 coding DNA: TGTGCCAGCAGCGTCACTAGCGGCTCCTACAATGAGCAGTTCTTC. Its translation: CASSVTSGSYNEQFF.